This T cell receptor (beta chain) was captured in a study of shared clonotypes between healthy human individuals (TCRdb year 2020). In the study overall: A couple of women and a few men aged 18 to 49 years were included in the cohort. To estimate repertoire size and how much clonotypes are shared between individuals, the study performed deep sequencing of blood TCR repertoires from roughly five healthy adults. To increase sequencing depth and limit assay-specific biases, TCR repertoire library preparation and sequencing were carried out by different laboratories using diverse techniques. Between about 0.8 and 9 billion PBMCs per donor were obtained by leukapheresis.

Including the terminal cysteine and phenylalanine, the CDR3 comprises 18 residues. Only CDR3 DNA is held: 54 bases, read in frame from base 1. This clone is medium-sized (0.01 to 0.1%). Its specific antigen is unknown. Per-base qualities were not stored, and no clone one base away is much larger. Using the deep immunoSEQ assay, multiplex PCR amplified TCR CDR3 regions from genomic DNA. For each cell subset, the extracted genomic DNA was distributed evenly across all wells of several immunoSEQ 96-well plates, and each plate served as one replicate. For unsorted PBMC, each replicate PCR was loaded with about 280 ng genomic DNA, equivalent to about 30,000 T cell genomes. Genomic DNA from unsorted PBMC was sequenced over ten immunoSEQ deep assay plates. Purified libraries were measured with a Qubit 3.0 fluorometer, size-checked on a Bioanalyzer 2100, and measured again with the KAPA Library Quantification kit. A separate single-read 150-cycle Illumina NextSeq 550 flow cell was used to sequence each immunoSEQ 96-well plate. From the authors' description of their analysis: Because only junctional sequences without quality scores were contained in the immunoSEQ output, filtering matching that applied to full-length reads could not be performed. To assign V/J genes and CDR3, sequences were annotated using PyIR, a Python wrapper for IgBLAST v1.9, with IMGT germline references. Reads were removed for weak V/J assignments (E-value above 1e-6), missing CDR3, stop codons, out-of-frame junctions, or ambiguous translated residues. V3J clonotypes were defined as sequences sharing an identical inferred V gene, J gene, and CDR3 amino acid sequence. Percentage overlap between repertoires was computed as shared unique clonotypes divided by the size of the smaller repertoire. Repertoire richness was assessed with RTK rarefaction, the Chao1 estimator, and Recon v2.1 estimates of unobserved clonotypes. TCRdb took this table from immuneACCESS and kept in-frame rearrangements with V and J called. Such tables lack part of the clones; where checked against another copy, unresolved V genes explain under half of the gap, and the rest is unexplained. That table supplies the V and J calls and clone size; D and trimming were determined from the DNA. The sample profile shows about 520,000 clones; about 84% of them were found once. 9.5% to 15% of the sample belongs to the ten largest clones.

Healthy HIV-negative adults with no recently reported acute infections or vaccinations were included as donors. Only Caucasian adults living in Nashville, Tennessee, USA were represented among the donors. For unsorted samples, some 90 million PBMCs were counted and genomic DNA was extracted with the QIAamp DNA Blood Mini kit. Blood was collected by leukapheresis, and PBMCs were isolated by Ficoll-Histopaque density gradient centrifugation and then cryopreserved in liquid nitrogen vapor phase. The research as a whole found: Sampling was restricted to blood, and TCR repertoires in tissue are likely to differ from TCR repertoires in blood. Because the study included a small number of donors, the genetic and exposure-history diversity represented was limited. Pairwise subsampling indicated that sequencing depth was expected to affect the degree of clonotype sharing among donors.

This receptor was obtained from a woman in her thirties or forties in good health. Some clones in this sample may be carry-over from other donors' samples. The source material was PBMCs. Here the chain combines TRBV12-2 and TRBJ2-3; TRBD2, the table's D call, lacks a check against the DNA. TRBV12-2 counts as a pseudogene. The nucleotides are TGTGCAAGTCGCCAACACGATAGCCCTAGCGGGGACACAGATACGCAGTATTTT. It encodes CASRQHDSPSGDTDTQYF.